Presented here are 32 T cell receptor beta chains from one specimen sequenced in a study of CD8 T cells in ankylosing spondylitis. TCRdb independently ran MiXCR on the 5' RACE reads; one entry per CDR3 protein. The data hold 180,000 or so distinct CDR3 sequences, with approximately 10% observed a single time. The material sequenced was blood, either unsorted or a sorted T cell fraction (not recorded which). The receptors were sampled from a male donor with ankylosing spondylitis or in good health (not recorded which).

The chain recombines TRBV14 with TRBJ2-3; D may be TRBD2 (6 bases). Germline-derived CDR1 and CDR2 are SGHDN and FVKESK. Trimming stripped 5 bases from V and 3 bases from J, with 18 bases between. The CDR3 spans 16 residues. This CDR3 is CASSLKGRGTTDTQYF. DNA for the CDR3: TGTGCCAGCAGCTTGAAAGGACGGGGGACGACAGATACGCAGTATTTT. Complete variable domain (other parts from reference TRBV14 and TRBJ2-3): EAGVTQFPSHSVIEKGQTVTLRCDPISGHDNLYWYRRVMGKEIKFLLHFVKESKQDESGMPNNRFLAERTGGTYSTLKVQPAELEDSGVYFCASSLKGRGTTDTQYFGPGTRLTVL.

At least ten counts were recorded for this clonotype. This rearrangement joins TRBV20-1 to TRBJ2-4, with D possibly matching TRBD1 (6 bases). This CDR3 is 15 amino acids long. V dropped 3 bases and J dropped 1 base, with 13 bases sitting between them. The germline gives CDR1 DFQATT, CDR2 SNEGSKA (reference sequence). Here the CDR3 reads CSASLGASAKNIQYF. The CDR3 DNA reads as TGCAGTGCTAGTTTGGGGGCTAGTGCCAAAAACATTCAGTACTTC.

Ten or more counts support this clonotype. The chain employs TRBV18 and TRBJ2-1; D could derive from TRBD1 or TRBD2 (6 bases each). CDR1 is KGHSH and CDR2 is LQKENI in the germline V gene. Trimming shortened V by 3 bases and J by 5 bases, and 17 bases separated the two germline ends. This CDR3 region has 16 residues. The CDR3 sequence is CASSPELGGPNNEQFF. The CDR3 DNA sequence: TGTGCCAGCTCACCCGAATTGGGGGGCCCTAACAATGAGCAGTTCTTC.

This clonotype was counted ten times or more. The chain employs TRBV28 and TRBJ1-1, with D perhaps matching TRBD1 (6 bases). This CDR3 contains 12 residues. The V end lost 5 bases, the J end lost 11 bases, and 15 bases lay between the germline ends. The germline CDR1 and CDR2 sequences are MDHEN and SYDVKM. CDR3 loop: CASSPGGGIAFF. CDR3 nucleotides: TGTGCCAGCAGTCCGGGGGGGGGCATTGCTTTCTTT.

The rearrangement uses TRBV20-1 and TRBJ1-5; D remains unclear. Deletions cut 2 bases from V and 4 bases from J, with 9 bases between. In germline, CDR1 is DFQATT, CDR2 SNEGSKA (reference sequence). This CDR3 has 13 amino acids. CDR3 sequence (DNA): TGCAGTGCTAGATTGTCCGATAATCAGCCCCAGCATTTT. The encoded protein is CSARLSDNQPQHF.

This clonotype has a count of ten or more. This chain links TRBV20-1 with TRBJ2-3; D might be TRBD1 (5 bases). Trimming shortened V by 5 bases and J by 5 bases, and 14 bases separated the two germline ends. The germline CDR1 and CDR2 sequences are DFQATT and SNEGSKA (reference sequence). CDR3 length: 13 residues. CDR3 in amino acids: CSAWGRGGDTQYF. The CDR3 DNA follows: TGCAGTGCTTGGGGAAGGGGTGGAGATACGCAGTATTTT.

This clonotype was seen ten or more times. The V call is TRBV2, the J call TRBJ2-5; D remains ambiguous. The CDR3 length is 13 residues. The germline CDR1 and CDR2 sequences are SNHLY and FYNNEI. V gave up 5 bases and J gave up 5 bases, with 12 bases separating them. CDR3 nucleotides: TGTGCCAGCAGTCCATCCATGCCCGAGACCCAGTACTTC. Its protein is CASSPSMPETQYF.

The J gene is TRBJ2-5, the V gene TRBV30, with TRBD2 identical over 10 bases. V was pared by 0 bases and J by 5 bases, with 9 bases of the junction left unmatched. Germline V CDR1 and CDR2: GTSNPN, SVGIG (reference sequence). The CDR3 has 16 residues. CDR3 nucleotides: TGTGCCTGGAGTGTGCCAGCGGGAGGGCCAACCGAGACCCAGTACTTC. It translates to CAWSVPAGGPTETQYF.

There are many counts of this clonotype. The gene calls are TRBV24-1 and TRBJ1-5; tentatively, D is TRBD1 (5 bases). Germline CDR1 KGHDR, CDR2 SFDVKD. The CDR3 consists of 13 residues. Trimming removed 3 bases from V and 5 bases from J, with 7 bases in between. The CDR3 bases are TGTGCCACCAGTGATCGGGGGGATCAGCCCCAGCATTTT. Protein product: CATSDRGDQPQHF.

The chain combines TRBV6-2 or TRBV6-3 with TRBJ2-1; 7 bases are a match to TRBD2. The CDR3 is 12 amino acids. The germline V gene encodes CDR1 MNHEY and CDR2 SVGEGT. The junction had 4 bases not matched to a gene; V was cut back by 2 bases and J by 12 bases. The CDR3 sequence is CASSYTRLAQFF. The CDR3, as DNA: TGTGCCAGCAGTTACACACGACTAGCGCAGTTCTTC.

This clonotype was seen more than once but under ten times. The V call is TRBV7-9, the J call TRBJ1-5, with D maybe TRBD1 (5 bases). The CDR3 length is 13 residues. Looked up from germline, CDR1 is SEHNR and CDR2 is FQNEAQ (reference sequence). Trimming pared 3 bases from V and 6 bases from J, leaving 9 bases between. CDR3 residues: CASSFGGTQPQHF. For the CDR3, the DNA is TGTGCCAGCAGCTTCGGGGGGACTCAGCCCCAGCATTTT.

CDR3 in amino acids: CASSERSTGSYEQYF. In nucleotides, the CDR3 is TGTGCCAGCAGTGAAAGGAGTACAGGATCCTACGAGCAGTACTTC. The chain carries TRBV2 and TRBJ2-7, with D tentatively TRBD1 (5 bases). This CDR3 has 15 amino acids. Trimming pared 2 bases from V and 1 base from J, leaving 12 bases between. Germline V gene lookup returns CDR1 SNHLY and CDR2 FYNNEI.

Many counts were recorded for this clonotype. The chain has TRBV29-1 and TRBJ2-2, with 7 bases aligning to TRBD1. The CDR3 loop spans 13 amino acids. CDR1 and CDR2 from the germline V gene are SQVTM and ANQGSEA. J gave up 3 bases and V 6 bases, and 4 bases lay outside the gene matches. The CDR3 region has the DNA TGCAGCGTCGCCGGACAGGACACCGGGGAGCTGTTTTTT. It yields the protein CSVAGQDTGELFF.

In this sample, this clonotype turned up many times. The chain combines TRBV6-5 with TRBJ2-7; D is perhaps TRBD1 or TRBD2 (5 bases each). CDR1 and CDR2 from the germline V gene are MNHEY and SVGAGI. V was pared by 2 bases and J by 1 base, with 15 bases between. The CDR3 has 16 amino acids. The CDR3 is CASSYVPQGVSYEQYF. The CDR3 bases are TGTGCCAGCAGTTACGTACCCCAGGGAGTTTCCTACGAGCAGTACTTC.

For this clonotype: One end of the junction does not line up with germline, which may come from a read error. The rearrangement uses TRBV5-4 and TRBJ1-1, with 9 bases that match TRBD1. CDR3 length: 17 residues. Germline loops: CDR1 SGHNT, CDR2 YYREEE (reference sequence). CDR3 loop: CTSSFGPGQGSRTEAFF. The DNA of the CDR3 is TGTACCAGCAGCTTTGGGCCCGGACAGGGGAGTCGGACTGAAGCTTTCTTT.

This clonotype was recorded many times. The V and J genes are TRBV4-3 and TRBJ2-3; TRBD1 matches at 7 bases. Germline V gene lookup returns CDR1 LGHNA and CDR2 YSLEER. The CDR3 runs 15 residues. V dropped 3 bases and J dropped 3; count of bases not matched to a gene: 6. CDR3 coding DNA: TGCGCCAGCAGCCATTCGACAGGGTTGACAGATACGCAGTATTTT. This codes for CASSHSTGLTDTQYF.

This clonotype has more than one count but fewer than ten. The CDR3 DNA reads TGTGCCAGCAGTGAAACAGGGGAGAGGTATGGAGAGACCCAGTACTTC. The encoded protein is CASSETGERYGETQYF. The rearrangement links TRBV6-1 to TRBJ2-5; 7 positions agree with TRBD1. The germline CDR1 and CDR2 sequences are MNHNS and SASEGT. This CDR3 region has 16 residues. Trimming removed 2 bases from V and 4 bases from J; junction bases left unmatched: 10.

V is TRBV27 and J is TRBJ2-2, with 11 bases fitting TRBD1. V was clipped by 6 bases and J by 1 base; unmatched bases: 4. Germline values: CDR1 MNHEY, CDR2 SMNVEV (reference sequence). This CDR3 has 16 amino acids. CDR3 region: CASRDRGLENTGELFF. The CDR3 DNA follows: TGTGCCAGCAGGGACAGGGGGCTTGAGAACACCGGGGAGCTGTTTTTT.

The chain carries TRBV15 and TRBJ1-2; 10 nucleotides line up with TRBD1. Germline lookup yields CDR1 LNHNV and CDR2 YYDKDF (reference sequence). This CDR3 comprises 15 residues. J gave up 6 bases and V 5 bases, and 9 bases lay outside the gene matches. The CDR3 region is CATSGMGQGRDGYTF. For the CDR3, the DNA is TGTGCCACCAGCGGAATGGGACAGGGGAGGGATGGCTACACCTTC.

Ten or more counts support this clonotype. This rearrangement joins TRBV6-1 to TRBJ1-2; 11 nucleotides agree with TRBD1. The CDR3 runs 15 residues. V dropped 6 bases and J dropped 5; count of bases not matched to a gene: 8. Germline lookup yields CDR1 MNHNS and CDR2 SASEGT. CDR3: CASRPGQGAQYGYTF. CDR3 coding DNA: TGTGCCAGCAGGCCCGGACAGGGGGCACAGTATGGCTACACCTTC.

This clonotype was seen more than once but under ten times. The rearrangement uses TRBV10-2 and TRBJ2-1; 14 bases agree with TRBD2. There are 13 residues in the CDR3. V shed 10 bases, J shed 8 bases, and the junction held 4 bases outside the gene matches. Germline V gene data show CDR1 as WSHSY and CDR2 as SAAADI. The CDR3 DNA reads TGCGCCACGGGACTAGCGGGAGAGGATGAGCAGTTCTTC. It specifies CATGLAGEDEQFF.

The chain combines TRBV12-3 or TRBV12-4 with TRBJ2-2; TRBD2 matches at 10 bases. The CDR3 contains 17 residues. V lost 4 bases to trimming and J lost 4 bases; unmatched junction nucleotides: 9. CDR3 sequence: CASSSASGGLFTGELFF. The CDR3 nucleotides are TGTGCCAGCAGTTCGGCTAGCGGGGGCCTATTCACCGGGGAGCTGTTTTTT.

The table lists this clonotype with many counts. The chain couples TRBV6-4 to TRBJ2-7; tentative D call: TRBD2 (5 bases). V shed 8 bases and J shed 4 bases, with 6 bases lying between them. From germline, CDR1 is MRHNA and CDR2 SNTAGT. The CDR3 contains 10 residues. The DNA of the CDR3 is TGTGCCAGCTGGGAGTACGAGCAGTACTTC. Encoded protein: CASWEYEQYF.

J is TRBJ2-3 and V is TRBV25-1; 9 positions agree with TRBD1. The CDR3 is made up of 16 amino acids. In germline, CDR1 is MGHDK, CDR2 SYGVNS. The V segment lost 6 bases and the J segment 3 bases; nucleotides outside the gene matches: 10. CDR3 loop: CASSSSTGGRTDTQYF. CDR3 nucleotides: TGTGCCAGCAGCAGCTCGACAGGGGGAAGAACAGATACGCAGTATTTT.

This clonotype was seen at least ten times. J is TRBJ2-4 and V is TRBV9; D may be TRBD1 (5 bases). The CDR3 has 12 residues. Trimming stripped 2 bases from V and 9 bases from J, with 9 bases between. From germline, CDR1 is SGDLS and CDR2 YYNGEE. The chain's CDR3 is CASSVQGSIQYF. For the CDR3, the DNA is TGTGCCAGCAGCGTGCAGGGAAGCATTCAGTACTTC.

At least ten counts were recorded for this clonotype. The chain couples TRBV6-2 or TRBV6-3 to TRBJ1-6; weak D call: TRBD1 (5 bases). V dropped 6 bases and J dropped 7 bases, with 13 bases sitting between them. CDR3 length: 14 residues. Germline lookup yields CDR1 MNHEY and CDR2 SVGEGT. CDR3 sequence reads: CASSQGTANSPLHF. In nucleotides, the CDR3 is TGTGCCAGCAGCCAAGGGACGGCGAATTCACCCCTCCACTTT.

The sample holds many counts of this clonotype. The chain joins TRBV29-1 to TRBJ2-1; maybe TRBD1 (6 bases). Germline CDR1 and CDR2: SQVTM and ANQGSEA. The CDR3 sequence is 11 residues long. The ends were cut back, 3 bases at V and 15 bases at J, with 15 bases in the middle. The CDR3 DNA reads TGCAGCGTTGAGGACAGTGTCCTCCGGTTCTTC. This codes for CSVEDSVLRFF.

The table lists this clonotype with many counts. The rearrangement links TRBV18 to TRBJ2-2; no clear D gene. Deletions cut 2 bases from V and 0 bases from J, with 7 bases between. The germline CDR1 and CDR2 sequences are KGHSH and LQKENI. This CDR3 spans 15 amino acids. CDR3 region: CASSPTGSNTGELFF. The CDR3 nucleotides are TGTGCCAGCTCACCAACCGGATCGAACACCGGGGAGCTGTTTTTT. Supplemented by reference TRBV18 and TRBJ2-2, the full variable domain reads NAGVMQNPRHLVRRRGQEARLRCSPMKGHSHVYWYRQLPEEGLKFMVYLQKENIIDESGMPKERFSAEFPKEGPSILRIQQVVRGDSAAYFCASSPTGSNTGELFFGEGSRLTVL.

This clonotype was recorded many times. The chain has TRBV27 and TRBJ2-3; D might be TRBD1 (5 bases). The CDR3 contains 13 residues. V lost 3 bases, J lost 5 bases, and 9 bases lay in between. Per germline, CDR1 MNHEY and CDR2 SMNVEV (reference sequence). In DNA form, the CDR3 reads TGTGCCAGCAGTTTGGGAAGGGGAGATACGCAGTATTTT. Translating gives CASSLGRGDTQYF.

The sample holds many counts of this clonotype. The genes are TRBV5-5 and TRBJ2-1; weak D call: TRBD2 (5 bases). CDR1 and CDR2 from the germline V gene are SGHKS and YYEKEE (reference sequence). Trimming stripped 3 bases from V and 4 bases from J, with 8 bases between. The CDR3 length is 13 residues. Written as DNA, the CDR3 is TGTGCCAGCAGCTCCGGCGGGTACAATGAGCAGTTCTTC. Encoded protein: CASSSGGYNEQFF.

This clonotype was counted at least ten times. The chain is built from TRBV10-3 and TRBJ2-5, with TRBD1 as a possible D gene (6 bases). CDR3 length: 13 amino acids. V shed 4 bases and J shed 7 bases, with 13 bases lying between them. CDR1 is ENHRY and CDR2 is SYGVKD in the germline V gene. CDR3 sequence: CAISGTDDGTQYF. CDR3 coding DNA: TGTGCCATCAGTGGGACAGACGACGGGACCCAGTACTTC.

Ten or more counts support this clonotype. V gene TRBV27 combines with J gene TRBJ2-7; a possible D gene is TRBD1 (6 bases). The germline V and J ends were trimmed by 0 bases and 2 bases, with 11 bases remaining between them. Germline CDR1 MNHEY, CDR2 SMNVEV (reference sequence). The CDR3 is 15 amino acids. The CDR3 sequence: CASSLSLQGPYEQYF. The DNA of the CDR3 is TGTGCCAGCAGTTTATCACTCCAGGGGCCCTACGAGCAGTACTTC.